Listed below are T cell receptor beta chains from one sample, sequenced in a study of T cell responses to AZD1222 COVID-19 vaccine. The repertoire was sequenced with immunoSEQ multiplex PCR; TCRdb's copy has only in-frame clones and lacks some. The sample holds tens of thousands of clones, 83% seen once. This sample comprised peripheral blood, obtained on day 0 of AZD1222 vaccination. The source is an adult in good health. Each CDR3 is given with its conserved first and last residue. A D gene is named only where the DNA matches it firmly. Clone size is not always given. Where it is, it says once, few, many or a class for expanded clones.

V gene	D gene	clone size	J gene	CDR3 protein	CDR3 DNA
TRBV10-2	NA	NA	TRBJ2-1	CASNPDSAYNEQFF	TGCGCCAGCAACCCTGACAGCGCCTACAATGAGCAGTTCTTC
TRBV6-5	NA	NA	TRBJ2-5	CASSTRWGREETQYF	TGTGCCAGCAGTACCCGATGGGGGCGGGAAGAGACCCAGTACTTC
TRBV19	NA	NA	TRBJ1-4	CASTPAGRATNEKLFF	TGTGCCAGTACTCCGGCAGGACGGGCAACTAATGAAAAACTGTTTTTT
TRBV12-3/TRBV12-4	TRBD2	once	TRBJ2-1	CASSFIAGGEFF	TGTGCCAGCAGTTTTATAGCGGGGGGCGAGTTCTTC
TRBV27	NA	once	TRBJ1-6	CASSLYGGSYNSPLHF	TGTGCCAGCAGTTTATACGGGGGGTCCTATAATTCACCCCTCCACTTT
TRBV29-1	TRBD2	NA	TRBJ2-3	CSVEDHERGLKSDTQYF	TGCAGCGTTGAAGATCACGAGCGGGGGTTAAAATCTGATACGCAGTATTTT
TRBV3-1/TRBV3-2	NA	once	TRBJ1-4	CASSPVANEKLFF	TGTGCCAGCAGCCCCGTGGCTAATGAAAAACTGTTTTTT
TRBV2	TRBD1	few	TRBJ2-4	CASRGTGEAKNIQYF	TGTGCCAGCAGGGGGACAGGGGAGGCCAAAAACATTCAGTACTTC
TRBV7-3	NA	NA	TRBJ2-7	CASSLGPMYEQYF	TGTGCCAGCAGCTTAGGGCCCATGTACGAGCAGTACTTC
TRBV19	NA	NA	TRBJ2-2	CASSNGWVRHRESGELFF	TGTGCCAGTAGTAACGGCTGGGTCCGACACCGGGAATCGGGGGAGCTGTTTTTT
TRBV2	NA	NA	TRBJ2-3	CAGASTDTQYF	TGTGCCGGGGCAAGCACAGATACGCAGTATTTT
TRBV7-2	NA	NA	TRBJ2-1	CASKRTGAFGGNEQFF	TGTGCCTCTAAGCGGACGGGAGCGTTTGGGGGCAATGAGCAGTTCTTC
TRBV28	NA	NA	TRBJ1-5	CASSLHRDNQPQHF	TGTGCCAGCAGTTTGCACAGGGACAATCAGCCCCAGCATTTT
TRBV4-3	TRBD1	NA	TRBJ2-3	CASSQQDRAPDTQYF	TGCGCCAGCAGCCAACAAGACAGGGCCCCAGATACGCAGTATTTT
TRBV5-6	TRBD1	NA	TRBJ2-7	CASSRQGSAYEQYF	TGTGCCAGCAGCCGACAGGGGAGCGCCTACGAGCAGTACTTC
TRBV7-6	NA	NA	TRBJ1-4	CASSLGPATNEKLFF	TGTGCCAGCAGCTTAGGGCCGGCCACAAATGAAAAACTGTTTTTT
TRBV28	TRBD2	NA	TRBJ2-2	CASSEGLAVTGELFF	TGTGCCAGCAGTGAGGGACTAGCGGTAACCGGGGAGCTGTTTTTT
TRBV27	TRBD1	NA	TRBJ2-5	CASSSLGQGWETQYF	TGTGCCAGCAGTTCCCTGGGACAGGGGTGGGAGACCCAGTACTTC
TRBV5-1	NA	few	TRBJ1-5	CASSWDGRNQPQHF	TGCGCCAGCAGCTGGGACGGTAGGAATCAGCCCCAGCATTTT
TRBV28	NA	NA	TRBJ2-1	CASSLSLWTRSYNEQFF	TGTGCCAGCAGTTTATCACTTTGGACCCGCTCCTACAATGAGCAGTTCTTC
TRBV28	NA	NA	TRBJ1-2	CASSLYRGGGRGYTF	TGTGCCAGCAGTTTATATCGGGGCGGGGGCCGTGGCTACACCTTC
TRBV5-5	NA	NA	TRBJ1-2	CASSLGGITGYGYTF	TGTGCCAGCAGCTTGGGTGGAATTACGGGCTATGGCTACACCTTC
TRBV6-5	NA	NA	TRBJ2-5	CASSRGGAQRETQYF	TGTGCCAGCAGTAGGGGTGGGGCGCAGCGGGAGACCCAGTACTTC
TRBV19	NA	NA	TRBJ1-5	CASSIGGGGSNQPQHF	TGTGCCAGTAGTATTGGTGGCGGCGGGAGCAATCAGCCCCAGCATTTT
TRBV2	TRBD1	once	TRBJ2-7	CASSAQGQAYEQYF	TGTGCCAGCAGTGCACAAGGACAGGCCTACGAGCAGTACTTC
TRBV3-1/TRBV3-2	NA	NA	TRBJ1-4	CASSLGSGEKLFF	TGTGCCAGCAGCCTCGGGTCGGGGGAAAAACTGTTTTTT
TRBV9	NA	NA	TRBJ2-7	CASSVDWESSYEQYF	TGTGCCAGCAGCGTAGATTGGGAGAGCTCCTACGAGCAGTACTTC
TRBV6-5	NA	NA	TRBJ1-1	CASMPIGGEAFF	TGTGCCAGCATGCCAATTGGGGGAGAAGCTTTCTTT
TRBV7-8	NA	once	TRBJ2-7	CASSSDISYEQYF	TGTGCCAGCAGCTCCGACATCTCCTACGAGCAGTACTTC
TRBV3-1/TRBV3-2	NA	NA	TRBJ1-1	CASSQENQGRGNTEAFF	TGTGCCAGCAGCCAAGAAAACCAGGGGAGGGGGAACACTGAAGCTTTCTTT
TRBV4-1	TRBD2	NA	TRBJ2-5	CASSQRGLQETQYF	TGCGCCAGCAGCCAACGGGGACTACAAGAGACCCAGTACTTC
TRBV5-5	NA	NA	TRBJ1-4	CASSRGTNEKLFF	TGTGCCAGCAGCCGGGGGACTAATGAAAAACTGTTTTTT